These T cell receptor beta chains were read from a single sample in a study of CD8+CD57+ T cells in acquired aplastic anemia. TCRdb itself ran the reads through MiXCR, one entry per CDR3 protein. The data contain 200,000 to 250,000 distinct CDR3 sequences, approximately 57% of them singletons. The material sequenced was sorted CD4+, CD8+, or CD8+CD57+ T cells (not recorded which) from PBMCs. The receptors shown here come from a human donor in good health. The CDR3 runs from the conserved cysteine through the conserved F or W. D genes are given only for firm matches. For some rows the clone size is stated as once, few or many, or as a class when expanded; others skip it.

size: once
D: TRBD1
V: TRBV20-1
J: TRBJ1-6
DNA: TGCAGTTTAAACCGGGGACAGCAGTTCCCCCTCCACTTT
CDR3: CSLNRGQQFPLHF

size: NA
D: NA
V: TRBV2
J: TRBJ1-5
DNA: TGTGCCAGCAGTGGGGAGGGGATACGCAATCAGCCCCAGCATTTT
CDR3: CASSGEGIRNQPQHF

size: many
D: NA
V: TRBV18
J: TRBJ2-6
DNA: TGTGCCAGCTCACCGTATTTCGGCTCTGCGGGGGCCAACGTCCTGACTTTC
CDR3: CASSPYFGSAGANVLTF

size: NA
D: NA
V: TRBV15
J: TRBJ1-6
DNA: TGTGCCACCAGAGCAAGCTCCTATAATTCACCCCTCTACTTT
CDR3: CATRASSYNSPLYF

size: NA
D: NA
V: TRBV9
J: TRBJ1-5
DNA: TGTGCCAGCAGCGTTGGAGCGTATAGCAATCAGCCCCAGCATTTT
CDR3: CASSVGAYSNQPQHF

size: NA
D: NA
V: TRBV10-3
J: TRBJ1-2
DNA: TGTGCCATCAGTGAGTACGGGGAAAACAGAGATGGCTACACCTTC
CDR3: CAISEYGENRDGYTF

size: many
D: TRBD1
V: TRBV6-5
J: TRBJ2-7
DNA: TGTGCCAGCAGTTACCCTCCCGGGACAGGGAACTACGAGCAGTACTTC
CDR3: CASSYPPGTGNYEQYF

size: NA
D: TRBD2
V: TRBV12-3/TRBV12-4
J: TRBJ2-7
DNA: TGTGCCAGCACGCTAACCGCGGCGGGAGGAAACGAGCAGTACTTC
CDR3: CASTLTAAGGNEQYF

size: many
D: TRBD1
V: TRBV2
J: TRBJ1-4
DNA: TGTGCCAGCAGACCCGGGACAGGGACTGAAAAACTGTTTTTT
CDR3: CASRPGTGTEKLFF

size: few
D: NA
V: TRBV27
J: TRBJ1-5
DNA: TGTGCCAGCAGTTTATCGTTCAATCAGCCCCAGCATTTT
CDR3: CASSLSFNQPQHF

size: NA
D: NA
V: TRBV19
J: TRBJ2-5
DNA: TGTGCCAGTAGTATAGGGGGTTTTGGAGAGACCCAGTACTTC
CDR3: CASSIGGFGETQYF

size: NA
D: TRBD2
V: TRBV20-1
J: TRBJ2-7
DNA: TGCAGTGCTAGAGATCAAGGGGACTATTCCTACGAGCAGTACTTC
CDR3: CSARDQGDYSYEQYF

size: few
D: NA
V: TRBV11-3
J: TRBJ1-6
DNA: TGTGCCAGCAGCAAACGACAGGAACCGAATTCACCCCTCCACTTT
CDR3: CASSKRQEPNSPLHF

size: NA
D: NA
V: TRBV19
J: TRBJ2-2
DNA: TGTGCCAGTAGTTCCGAGACGGGGTATGACACCGGGGAGCTGTTTTTT
CDR3: CASSSETGYDTGELFF

size: many
D: NA
V: TRBV2
J: TRBJ1-6
DNA: TGTGCCAGCAGAGAACAAAGCTCCTATAATTCACCCCTCCACTTT
CDR3: CASREQSSYNSPLHF